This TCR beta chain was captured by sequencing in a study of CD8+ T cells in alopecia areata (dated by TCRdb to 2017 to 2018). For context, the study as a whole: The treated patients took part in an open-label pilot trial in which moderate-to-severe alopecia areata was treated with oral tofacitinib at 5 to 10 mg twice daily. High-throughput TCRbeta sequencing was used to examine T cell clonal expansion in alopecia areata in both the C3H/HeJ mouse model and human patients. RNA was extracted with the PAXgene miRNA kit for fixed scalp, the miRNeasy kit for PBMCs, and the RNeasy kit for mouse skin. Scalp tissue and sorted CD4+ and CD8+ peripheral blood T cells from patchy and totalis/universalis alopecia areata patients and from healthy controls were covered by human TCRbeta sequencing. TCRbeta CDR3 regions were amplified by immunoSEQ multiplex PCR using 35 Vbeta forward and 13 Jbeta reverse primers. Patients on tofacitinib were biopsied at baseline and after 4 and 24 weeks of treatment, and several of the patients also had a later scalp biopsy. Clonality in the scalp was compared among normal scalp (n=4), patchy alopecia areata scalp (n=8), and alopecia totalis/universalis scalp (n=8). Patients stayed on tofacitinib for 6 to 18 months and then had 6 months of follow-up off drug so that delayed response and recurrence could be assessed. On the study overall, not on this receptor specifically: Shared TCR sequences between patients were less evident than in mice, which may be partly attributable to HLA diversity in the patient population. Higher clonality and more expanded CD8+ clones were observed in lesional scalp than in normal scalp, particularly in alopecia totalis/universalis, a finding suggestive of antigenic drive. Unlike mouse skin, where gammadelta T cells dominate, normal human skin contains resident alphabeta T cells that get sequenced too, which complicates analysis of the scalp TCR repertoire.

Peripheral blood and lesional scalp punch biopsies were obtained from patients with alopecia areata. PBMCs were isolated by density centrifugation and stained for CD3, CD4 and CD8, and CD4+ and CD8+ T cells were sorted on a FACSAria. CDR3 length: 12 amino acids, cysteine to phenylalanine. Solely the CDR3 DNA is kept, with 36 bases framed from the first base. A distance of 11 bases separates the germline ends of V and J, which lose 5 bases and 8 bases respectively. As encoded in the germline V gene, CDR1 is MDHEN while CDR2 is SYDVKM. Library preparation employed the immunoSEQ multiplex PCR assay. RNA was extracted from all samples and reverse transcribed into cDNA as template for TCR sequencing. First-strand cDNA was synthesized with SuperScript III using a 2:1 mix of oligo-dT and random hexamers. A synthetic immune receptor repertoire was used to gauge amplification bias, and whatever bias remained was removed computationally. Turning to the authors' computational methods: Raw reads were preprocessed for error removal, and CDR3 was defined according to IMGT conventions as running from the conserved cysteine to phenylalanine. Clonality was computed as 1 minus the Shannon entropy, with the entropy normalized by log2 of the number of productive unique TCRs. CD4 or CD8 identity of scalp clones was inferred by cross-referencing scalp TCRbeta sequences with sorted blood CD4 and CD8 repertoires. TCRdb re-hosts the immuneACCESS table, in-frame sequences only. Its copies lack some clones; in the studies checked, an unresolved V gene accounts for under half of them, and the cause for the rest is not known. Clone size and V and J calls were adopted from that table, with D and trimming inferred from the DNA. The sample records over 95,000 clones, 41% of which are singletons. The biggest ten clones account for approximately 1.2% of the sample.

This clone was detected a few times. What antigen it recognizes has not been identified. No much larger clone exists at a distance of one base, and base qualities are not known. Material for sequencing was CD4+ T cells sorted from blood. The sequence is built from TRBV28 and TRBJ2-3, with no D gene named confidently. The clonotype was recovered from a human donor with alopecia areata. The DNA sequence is TGTGCCAGCAGTCCGCCGGCTTCTACGCAGTATTTT. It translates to CASSPPASTQYF.